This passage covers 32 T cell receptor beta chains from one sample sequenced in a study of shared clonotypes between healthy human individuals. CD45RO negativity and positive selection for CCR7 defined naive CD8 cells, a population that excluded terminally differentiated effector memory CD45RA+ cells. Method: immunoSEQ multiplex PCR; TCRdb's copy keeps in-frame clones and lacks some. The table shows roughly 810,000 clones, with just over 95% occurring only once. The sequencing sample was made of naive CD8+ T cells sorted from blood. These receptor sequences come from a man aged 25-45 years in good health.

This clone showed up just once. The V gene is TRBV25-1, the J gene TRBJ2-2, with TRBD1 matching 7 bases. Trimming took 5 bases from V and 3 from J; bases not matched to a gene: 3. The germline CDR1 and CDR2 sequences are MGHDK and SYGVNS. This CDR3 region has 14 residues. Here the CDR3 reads CASSIDRDTGELFF. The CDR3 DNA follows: TGTGCCAGCAGTATAGACAGGGACACCGGGGAGCTGTTTTTT.

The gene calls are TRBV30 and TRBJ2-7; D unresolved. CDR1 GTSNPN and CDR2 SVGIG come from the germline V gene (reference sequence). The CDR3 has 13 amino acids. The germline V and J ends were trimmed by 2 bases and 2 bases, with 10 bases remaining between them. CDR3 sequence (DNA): TGTGCCTGGAGTAATGACGCCACCTACGAGCAGTACTTC. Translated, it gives CAWSNDATYEQYF.

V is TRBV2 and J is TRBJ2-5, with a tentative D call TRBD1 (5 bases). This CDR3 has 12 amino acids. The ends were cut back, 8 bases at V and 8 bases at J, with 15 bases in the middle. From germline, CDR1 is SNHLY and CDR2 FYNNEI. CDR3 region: CASVGARNTQYF. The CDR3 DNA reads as TGTGCCAGCGTAGGGGCCCGGAACACCCAGTACTTC.

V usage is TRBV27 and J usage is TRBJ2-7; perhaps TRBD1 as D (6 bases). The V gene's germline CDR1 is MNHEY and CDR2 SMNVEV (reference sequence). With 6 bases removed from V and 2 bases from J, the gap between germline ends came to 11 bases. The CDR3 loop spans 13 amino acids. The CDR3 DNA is TGTGCCAGCAGAACAGGGTACCCCTACGAGCAGTACTTC. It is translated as CASRTGYPYEQYF.

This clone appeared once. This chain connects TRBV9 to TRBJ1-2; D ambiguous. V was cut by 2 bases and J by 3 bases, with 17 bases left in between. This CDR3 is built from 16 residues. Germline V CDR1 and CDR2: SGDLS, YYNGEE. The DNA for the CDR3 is TGTGCCAGCAGCGTTACGTCTCAGTCGTTTGACTATGGCTACACCTTC. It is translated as CASSVTSQSFDYGYTF.

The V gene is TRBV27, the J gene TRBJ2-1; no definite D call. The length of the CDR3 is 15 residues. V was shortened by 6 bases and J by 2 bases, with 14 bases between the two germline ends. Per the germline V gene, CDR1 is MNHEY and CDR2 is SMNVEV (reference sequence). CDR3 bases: TGTGCCAGCAGCGACGCCACGGTACCCTACAATGAGCAGTTCTTC. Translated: CASSDATVPYNEQFF.

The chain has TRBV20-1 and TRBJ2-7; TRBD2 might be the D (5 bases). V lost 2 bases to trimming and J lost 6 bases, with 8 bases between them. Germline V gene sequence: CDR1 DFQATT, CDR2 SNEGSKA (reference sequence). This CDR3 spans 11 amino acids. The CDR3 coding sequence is TGCAGTGCTAGAATGGGAGCCGAGCAGTACTTC. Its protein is CSARMGAEQYF.

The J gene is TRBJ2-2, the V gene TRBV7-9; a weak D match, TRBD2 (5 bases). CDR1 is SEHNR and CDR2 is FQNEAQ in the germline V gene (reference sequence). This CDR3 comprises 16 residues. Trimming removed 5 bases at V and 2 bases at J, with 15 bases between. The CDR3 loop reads CASSNRLTENTGELFF. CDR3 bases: TGTGCCAGCAGCAACCGACTAACTGAAAACACCGGGGAGCTGTTTTTT.

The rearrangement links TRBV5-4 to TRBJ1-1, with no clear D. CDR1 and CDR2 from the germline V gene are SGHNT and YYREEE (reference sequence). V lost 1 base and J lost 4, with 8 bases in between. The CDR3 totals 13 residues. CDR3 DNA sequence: TGTGCCAGCAGCTTGCTGTACGCCACTGAAGCTTTCTTT. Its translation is CASSLLYATEAFF.

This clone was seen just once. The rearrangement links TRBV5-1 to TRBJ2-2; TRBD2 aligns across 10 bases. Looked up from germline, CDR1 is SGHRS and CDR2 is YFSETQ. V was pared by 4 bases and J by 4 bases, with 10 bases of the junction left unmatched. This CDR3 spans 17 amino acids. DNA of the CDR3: TGCGCCAGCAGCCCCAGACTAGCGGGCGGGAGCACCGGGGAGCTGTTTTTT. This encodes CASSPRLAGGSTGELFF.

The CDR3 sequence: CASSERDESGANVLTF. CDR3 DNA: TGTGCCAGCAGTGAAAGAGACGAATCTGGGGCCAACGTCCTGACTTTC. The J gene is TRBJ2-6, the V gene TRBV25-1; D not resolved. Deletions cut 2 bases from V and 1 base from J, with 9 bases between. The CDR3 loop spans 16 amino acids. The germline gives CDR1 MGHDK, CDR2 SYGVNS.

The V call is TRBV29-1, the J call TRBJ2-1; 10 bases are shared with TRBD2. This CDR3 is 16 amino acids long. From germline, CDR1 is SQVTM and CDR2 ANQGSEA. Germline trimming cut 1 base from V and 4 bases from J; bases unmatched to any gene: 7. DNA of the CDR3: TGCAGCGTTGAAGGGGATGGGACTAGCGAGTACAATGAGCAGTTCTTC. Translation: CSVEGDGTSEYNEQFF.

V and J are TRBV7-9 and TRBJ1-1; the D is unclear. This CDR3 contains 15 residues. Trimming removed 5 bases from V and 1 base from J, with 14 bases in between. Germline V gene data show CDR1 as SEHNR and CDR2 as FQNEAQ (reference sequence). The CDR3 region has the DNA TGTGCCAGCAGCCACGTTGGGATCGCGAACACTGAAGCTTTCTTT. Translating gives CASSHVGIANTEAFF.

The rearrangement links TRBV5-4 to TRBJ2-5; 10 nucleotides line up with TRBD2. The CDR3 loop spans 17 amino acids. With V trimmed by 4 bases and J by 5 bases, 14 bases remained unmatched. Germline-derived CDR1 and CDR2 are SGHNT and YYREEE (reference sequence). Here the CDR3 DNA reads TGTGCCAGCAGCGTGGGAGAAGCGGGAGGGCCTAGGGAGACCCAGTACTTC. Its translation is CASSVGEAGGPRETQYF.

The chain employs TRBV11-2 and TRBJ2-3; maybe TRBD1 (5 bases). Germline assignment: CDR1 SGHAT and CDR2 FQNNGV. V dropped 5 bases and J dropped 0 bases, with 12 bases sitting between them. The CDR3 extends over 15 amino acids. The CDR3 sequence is CASSHRTPSTDTQYF. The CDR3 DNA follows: TGTGCCAGCAGCCACAGGACGCCGAGCACAGATACGCAGTATTTT.

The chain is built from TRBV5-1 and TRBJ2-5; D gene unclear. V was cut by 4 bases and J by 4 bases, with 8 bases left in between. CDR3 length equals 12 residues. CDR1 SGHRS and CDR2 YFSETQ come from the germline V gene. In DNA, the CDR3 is TGCGCCAGCAGCGTTCGAGGAGAGACCCAGTACTTC. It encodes CASSVRGETQYF.

The CDR3 nucleotides read TGTGCCAGCAGTACCGGACTAGTGGGGAGCTCCTACGAGCAGTACTTC. Protein product: CASSTGLVGSSYEQYF. The chain recombines TRBV28 with TRBJ2-7, with 7 bases identical to TRBD2. In germline, CDR1 is MDHEN, CDR2 SYDVKM. CDR3 length equals 16 residues. The ends lost 5 bases at V and 0 bases at J; junction bases unmatched: 10.

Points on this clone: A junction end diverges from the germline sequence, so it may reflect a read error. For the CDR3, the DNA is TGTGCCATCAGTGAGGGCAGTATATCCTTCAATGAGCAGTTCTTC. Protein: CAISEGSISFNEQFF. J is TRBJ2-1 and V is TRBV10-3; D not resolved. The CDR3 contains 15 residues. Germline V lookup: CDR1 ENHRY, CDR2 SYGVKD.

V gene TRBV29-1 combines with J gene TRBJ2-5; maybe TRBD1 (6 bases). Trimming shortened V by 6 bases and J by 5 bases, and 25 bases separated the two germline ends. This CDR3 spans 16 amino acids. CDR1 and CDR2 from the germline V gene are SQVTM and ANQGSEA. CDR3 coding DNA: TGCAGCGTGTTTAGTGAGGGACAACTGATGTGGGAGACCCAGTACTTC. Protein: CSVFSEGQLMWETQYF.

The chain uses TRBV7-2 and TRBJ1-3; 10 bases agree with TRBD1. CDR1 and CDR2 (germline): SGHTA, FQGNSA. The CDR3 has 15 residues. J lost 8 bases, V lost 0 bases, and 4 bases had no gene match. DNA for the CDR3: TGTGCCAGCAGCTTAGCGGGACAGGGGAGGCACACCATATATTTT. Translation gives CASSLAGQGRHTIYF.

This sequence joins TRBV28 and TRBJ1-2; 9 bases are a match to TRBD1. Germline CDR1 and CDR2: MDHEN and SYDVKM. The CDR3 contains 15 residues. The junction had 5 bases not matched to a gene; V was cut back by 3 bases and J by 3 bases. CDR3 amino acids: CASSFAGTGYYGYTF. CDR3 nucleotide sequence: TGTGCCAGCAGTTTCGCCGGGACAGGGTACTATGGCTACACCTTC.

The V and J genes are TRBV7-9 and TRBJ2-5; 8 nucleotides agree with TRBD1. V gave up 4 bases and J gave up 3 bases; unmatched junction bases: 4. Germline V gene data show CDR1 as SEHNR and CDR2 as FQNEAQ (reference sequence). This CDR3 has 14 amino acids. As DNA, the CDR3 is TGTGCCAGCAGCTCGGACAGGGAAGAAGAGACCCAGTACTTC. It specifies CASSSDREEETQYF.

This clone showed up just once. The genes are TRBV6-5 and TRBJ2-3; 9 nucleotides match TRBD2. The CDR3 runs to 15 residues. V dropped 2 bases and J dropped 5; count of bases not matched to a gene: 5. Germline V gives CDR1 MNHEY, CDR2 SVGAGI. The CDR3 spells CASSYPQRGEDTQYF. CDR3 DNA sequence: TGTGCCAGCAGTTACCCTCAGCGGGGGGAAGATACGCAGTATTTT.

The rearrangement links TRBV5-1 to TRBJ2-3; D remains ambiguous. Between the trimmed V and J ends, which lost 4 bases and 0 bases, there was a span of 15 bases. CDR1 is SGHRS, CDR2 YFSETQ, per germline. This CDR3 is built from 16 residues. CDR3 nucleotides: TGCGCCAGCAGCCGAAAGCCGCAATCTAGCACAGATACGCAGTATTTT. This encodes CASSRKPQSSTDTQYF.

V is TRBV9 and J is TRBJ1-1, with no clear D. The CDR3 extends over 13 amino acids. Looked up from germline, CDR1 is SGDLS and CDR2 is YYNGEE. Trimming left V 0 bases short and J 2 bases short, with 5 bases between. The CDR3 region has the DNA TGTGCCAGCAGCGTAGCGGTCAACACTGAAGCTTTCTTT. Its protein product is CASSVAVNTEAFF.

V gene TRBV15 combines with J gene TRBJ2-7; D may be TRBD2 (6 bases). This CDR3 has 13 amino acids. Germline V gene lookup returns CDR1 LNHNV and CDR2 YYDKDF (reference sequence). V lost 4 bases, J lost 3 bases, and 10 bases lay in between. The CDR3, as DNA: TGTGCCACCAGCATCACCGGGGGCTACGAGCAGTACTTC. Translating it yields CATSITGGYEQYF.

The DNA of the CDR3 is TGTGCCAGCAGTTCCCGACAGGGGTACACCGGGGAGCTGTTTTTT. Its translation: CASSSRQGYTGELFF. The chain recombines TRBV28 with TRBJ2-2; 8 bases align to TRBD1. In germline, CDR1 is MDHEN, CDR2 SYDVKM. The CDR3 is 15 residues long. Germline trimming cut 4 bases from V and 3 bases from J; bases unmatched to any gene: 4. Full variable domain (outside the CDR3, taken from reference TRBV28 and TRBJ2-2): DVKVTQSSRYLVKRTGEKVFLECVQDMDHENMFWYRQDPGLGLRLIYFSYDVKMKEKGDIPEGYSVSREKKERFSLILESASTNQTSMYLCASSSRQGYTGELFFGEGSRLTVL.

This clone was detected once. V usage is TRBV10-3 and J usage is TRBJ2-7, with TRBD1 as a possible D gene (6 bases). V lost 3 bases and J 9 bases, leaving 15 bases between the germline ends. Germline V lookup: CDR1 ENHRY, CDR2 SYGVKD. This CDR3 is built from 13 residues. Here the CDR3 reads CAISDLDSFGQYF. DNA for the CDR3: TGTGCCATCAGTGACTTGGACAGTTTTGGGCAGTACTTC.

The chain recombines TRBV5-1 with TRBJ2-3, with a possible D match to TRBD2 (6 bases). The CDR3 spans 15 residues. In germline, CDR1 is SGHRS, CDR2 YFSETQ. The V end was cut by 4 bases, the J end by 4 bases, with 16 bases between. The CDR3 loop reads CASSGLAGRADTQYF. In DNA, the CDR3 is TGCGCCAGCAGCGGGCTCGCGGGAAGGGCAGATACGCAGTATTTT.

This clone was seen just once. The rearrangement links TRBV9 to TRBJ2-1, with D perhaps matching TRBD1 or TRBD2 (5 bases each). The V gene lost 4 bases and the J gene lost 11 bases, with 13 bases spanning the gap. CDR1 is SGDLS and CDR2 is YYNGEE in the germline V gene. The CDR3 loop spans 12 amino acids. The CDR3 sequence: CASSSQEDKQFF. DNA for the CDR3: TGTGCCAGCAGCTCACAGGAGGATAAGCAGTTCTTC.

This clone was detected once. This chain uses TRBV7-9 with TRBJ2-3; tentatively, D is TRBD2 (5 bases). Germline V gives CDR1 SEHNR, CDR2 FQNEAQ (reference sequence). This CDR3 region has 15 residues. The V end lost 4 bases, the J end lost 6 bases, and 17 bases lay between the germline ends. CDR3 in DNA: TGTGCCAGCAGCTCAGCGTTTGAGGGAAGGGATACGCAGTATTTT. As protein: CASSSAFEGRDTQYF.

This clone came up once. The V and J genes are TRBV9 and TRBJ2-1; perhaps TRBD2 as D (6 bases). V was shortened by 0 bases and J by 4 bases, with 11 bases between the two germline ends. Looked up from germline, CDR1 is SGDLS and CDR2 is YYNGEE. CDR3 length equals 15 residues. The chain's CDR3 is CASSVGGLDYNEQFF. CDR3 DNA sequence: TGTGCCAGCAGCGTAGGGGGACTGGATTACAATGAGCAGTTCTTC.